The subject of this entry is one T cell receptor beta chain. Its specificity is unknown. The data belong to a study of T cell responses to AZD1222 COVID-19 vaccine. Study outcomes and limitations: Close to half of all spike-specific TCRs reportedly target regions of the variants that are unmutated. In a largely white British group with more females than males, clonal diversity was possibly underestimated. None of the repertoires were sampled until the peak T cell response had passed. Spike as a whole was targeted by vaccine-associated CD4 TCRs, dominant at 160-218 and 743-854.

The CDR3 spans 16 residues. The V gene lost 1 base and the J gene lost 4 bases, with 15 bases spanning the gap. In germline, CDR1 is SGHAT, CDR2 FQDESV (reference sequence). TCRdb keeps only in-frame clones here, not all; method: immunoSEQ multiplex PCR. The sample gives approximately 150,000 clones, about 91% of which show up once; around 4% is in the top ten. The genes are TRBV11-1 and TRBJ2-3; a weak D match, TRBD1 (5 bases). The TCR originated in an adult in good health. The material sequenced was peripheral blood, taken on day 0 of MenACWY control vaccination. CDR3 nucleotide sequence: TGTGCCAGCAGCTTAGGAAGAAGGGGTCCGGCAGATACGCAGTATTTT. Encoded protein: CASSLGRRGPADTQYF.